This T cell receptor (beta chain) was captured in a study of blood T cell repertoires in COVID-19. Study-wide background: Samples came from the United States, Italy and Spain, spanning acute and convalescent COVID-19. In each case, the material was cDNA or gDNA derived from T cells, B-cell-depleted T cells, or PBMCs.

Original handling: Researchers report that nucleated cell counts were estimated from reference gene primer amplification. Sequencing was performed with immunoSEQ multiplex PCR; in TCRdb, only in-frame clones are kept and a portion is missing. The V and J calls and the clone size are those of that table, but D and trimming were determined from the DNA. Among 130,000 or so clones listed, roughly 90% were seen once. The CDR3 is 16 amino acids. CDR1 and CDR2 from the germline V gene are SGHTS and YDEGEE. The ends lost 3 bases at V and 2 bases at J; junction bases unmatched: 9. The chain has TRBV5-8 and TRBJ1-2, with 8 bases fitting TRBD1. This receptor was obtained from a man between 65 and 79 years old with active COVID-19. Sequenced: peripheral blood. This chain's CDR3 is CASSSPRRQGNYGYTF. The CDR3 coding sequence is TGTGCCAGCAGCTCACCCAGGCGACAGGGGAACTATGGCTACACCTTC.